The 15 T cell receptor beta chains below all came from one sample that was sequenced in a study of Ad26.COV2.S vaccination and SARS-CoV-2 variants. Assay used: immunoSEQ multiplex PCR; TCRdb lists only in-frame clones, some missing. The table includes roughly 300,000 clones, roughly 91% detected once. As to treatment: 15 to 20 received Ad26.COV2.S at low or high dose, single or two shots; a few received placebo; per-sample allocation not given. Each sample was drawn 63 days after the first injection (of vaccine or placebo). Sequencing used peripheral blood, obtained in a trial of Ad26.COV2.S vaccine versus placebo. The origin of the receptors is a person aged 18-65 years who received the Ad26.COV2.S COVID-19 vaccine or a placebo.

The J gene is TRBJ1-1, the V gene TRBV24-1; 10 bases are shared with TRBD1. This CDR3 has 14 residues. Per germline, CDR1 KGHDR and CDR2 SFDVKD. V trimming: 9 bases; J trimming: 1 base; junction bases outside the gene matches: 4. Here the CDR3 reads CATSGTGANTEAFF. The DNA for the CDR3 is TGTGCCACCTCCGGGACAGGGGCGAACACTGAAGCTTTCTTT.

V gene TRBV23-1 combines with J gene TRBJ1-1; TRBD1 is a possible D gene (5 bases). TRBV23-1 is reported as an ORF; its role is uncertain. V was trimmed by 3 bases and J by 5 bases, leaving 10 bases between them. The CDR3 is made up of 13 amino acids. The CDR3 DNA reads as TGCGCCAGCAGTCACAAGGGGTGGACTGAAGCTTTCTTT. Translating gives CASSHKGWTEAFF.

V usage is TRBV5-1 and J usage is TRBJ2-3; D is undetermined. The V end was cut by 5 bases, the J end by 0 bases, with 13 bases between. The CDR3 runs to 15 residues. Germline values: CDR1 SGHRS, CDR2 YFSETQ. Here the CDR3 DNA reads TGCGCCAGCAGGTCGGAAGGAACTAGCACAGATACGCAGTATTTT. It encodes CASRSEGTSTDTQYF.

This rearrangement joins TRBV9 to TRBJ2-1; 10 nucleotides match TRBD2. CDR3 length: 18 residues. With V trimmed by 0 bases and J by 2 bases, 8 bases remained unmatched. From germline, CDR1 is SGDLS and CDR2 YYNGEE. In nucleotides, the CDR3 is TGTGCCAGCAGCGTAGAACTAGCGGGAATCAGCACCTACAATGAGCAGTTCTTC. Translating it yields CASSVELAGISTYNEQFF.

The V call is TRBV28, the J call TRBJ1-1, with D possibly being TRBD1 (6 bases). Looked up from germline, CDR1 is MDHEN and CDR2 is SYDVKM. The CDR3 sequence is 13 residues long. The V gene lost 6 bases and the J gene lost 0 bases, with 8 bases spanning the gap. CDR3: CASRDSMNTEAFF. Written as DNA, the CDR3 is TGTGCCAGCAGGGACAGTATGAACACTGAAGCTTTCTTT.

The chain carries TRBV6-5 and TRBJ2-6; D gene ambiguous. V lost 1 base to trimming and J lost 0 bases, with 4 bases between them. Germline assignment: CDR1 MNHEY and CDR2 SVGAGI. This CDR3 is 15 amino acids long. The CDR3 sequence is CASSYWGSGANVLTF. CDR3 nucleotides: TGTGCCAGCAGTTACTGGGGCTCTGGGGCCAACGTCCTGACTTTC.

The chain recombines TRBV6-2 or TRBV6-3 with TRBJ1-5; 7 bases line up with TRBD1. This CDR3 contains 15 residues. Germline V gene lookup returns CDR1 MNHEY and CDR2 SVGEGT. The V and J ends lost 5 bases and 2 bases, in that order; junction bases with no gene match: 6. The CDR3 loop is CASSGPGTGNQPQHF. The CDR3 nucleotides are TGTGCCAGCAGTGGTCCCGGGACAGGCAATCAGCCCCAGCATTTT.

CDR3 nucleotide sequence: TGTGCCAGCAGCTTAGATCGGGTCGGGCAGTTCTTC. It specifies CASSLDRVGQFF. The genes are TRBV7-2 and TRBJ2-1; D remains ambiguous. The CDR3 loop spans 12 amino acids. In germline, CDR1 is SGHTA, CDR2 FQGNSA. Trimming removed 1 base at V and 12 bases at J, with 10 bases between.

The J gene is TRBJ2-3, the V gene TRBV27; 7 nucleotides match TRBD1. The CDR3 loop spans 15 amino acids. The junction had 7 bases not matched to a gene; V was cut back by 3 bases and J by 4 bases. CDR1 MNHEY and CDR2 SMNVEV come from the germline V gene (reference sequence). The CDR3 DNA reads TGTGCCAGCAGTTTGAGACAGGGTGTCCCAGATACGCAGTATTTT. It specifies CASSLRQGVPDTQYF.

This clone has a single count. CDR3 bases: TGCAGCGTTGTTTACGGCAGGGGCCTTCATGATACGCAGTATTTT. Translating gives CSVVYGRGLHDTQYF. The chain couples TRBV29-1 to TRBJ2-3; TRBD1 is a possible D gene (6 bases). This CDR3 has 15 amino acids. The germline gives CDR1 SQVTM, CDR2 ANQGSEA. Trimming cost V 4 bases and J 6 bases, with 20 bases left between them.

The chain carries TRBV6-5 and TRBJ1-1, with unresolved D. The CDR3 contains 14 residues. V was trimmed by 7 bases and J by 1 base, leaving 13 bases between them. The germline V gene has CDR1 MNHEY and CDR2 SVGAGI. CDR3 DNA sequence: TGTGCCAGCACCGCCTCGGTCCAGAACACTGAAGCTTTCTTT. It translates to CASTASVQNTEAFF.

The chain is built from TRBV7-9 and TRBJ2-1; 12 positions match TRBD2. The germline gives CDR1 SEHNR, CDR2 FQNEAQ (reference sequence). The CDR3 sequence is 16 residues long. V shed 1 base, J shed 9 bases, and the junction held 7 bases outside the gene matches. The CDR3 region is CASSLVLAGGQGEQFF. The CDR3 nucleotides are TGTGCCAGCAGCTTAGTGCTAGCGGGAGGGCAGGGTGAGCAGTTCTTC.

This chain joins TRBV24-1 and TRBJ1-2, with TRBD1 matching 8 bases. V lost 4 bases and J lost 3; bases outside the gene matches: 3. In germline, CDR1 is KGHDR, CDR2 SFDVKD. CDR3 size: 14 residues. CDR3 coding DNA: TGTGCCACCAGTGAACCGACAGGGGACTATGGCTACACCTTC. It codes for CATSEPTGDYGYTF.

The chain recombines TRBV5-5 with TRBJ2-1; 13 nucleotides match TRBD2. The V gene end was trimmed by 4 bases and the J gene end by 0 bases; junction bases not matched to a gene: 4. The CDR3 extends over 17 amino acids. CDR1 is SGHKS, CDR2 YYEKEE, per germline (reference sequence). The CDR3 coding sequence is TGTGCCAGCAGCCTGGGACTAGCGGGGAGCTCCTACAATGAGCAGTTCTTC. Residues: CASSLGLAGSSYNEQFF.

The V call is TRBV29-1, the J call TRBJ1-2; D gene unclear. This CDR3 is 11 amino acids long. Deletions cut 1 base from V and 9 bases from J, with 9 bases between. CDR1 and CDR2 from the germline V gene are SQVTM and ANQGSEA. This CDR3 is CSVEVGKSYTF. CDR3 bases: TGCAGCGTTGAAGTAGGTAAAAGCTACACCTTC.